The rows below give T cell receptor beta chains drawn from one sample of a study of cytomegalovirus exposure and HLA in healthy donors. Assay used: immunoSEQ multiplex PCR; TCRdb lists only in-frame clones, some missing. This sample carries under 200,000 clones, with 0.65% to 0.9% going to the ten biggest clones. Specimen: PBMCs. The receptors derive from a woman under 30 in good health and CMV-seropositive. Both conserved end residues are part of each CDR3. A D gene is named only where the DNA matches it firmly.

J gene: TRBJ1-6
CDR3 length: 14
D gene: TRBD1
V gene: TRBV6-1
CDR3 protein: CASSEGPGGSPLHF

J gene: TRBJ2-1
CDR3 length: 15
D gene: TRBD2
V gene: TRBV9
CDR3 protein: CASGGELAGDNEQFF

J gene: TRBJ2-7
CDR3 length: 17
D gene: TRBD2
V gene: TRBV5-4
CDR3 protein: CASSLALTSGSSYEQYF

J gene: TRBJ2-7
CDR3 length: 16
D gene: TRBD2
V gene: TRBV7-2
CDR3 protein: CASSLAASGGPYEQYF

J gene: TRBJ2-1
CDR3 length: 19
D gene: TRBD2
V gene: TRBV5-5
CDR3 protein: CASSPTRTSGSTGYNEQFF

J gene: TRBJ2-5
CDR3 length: 18
D gene: .
V gene: TRBV11-2
CDR3 protein: CASRLLSGPGALSETQYF

J gene: TRBJ1-3
CDR3 length: 17
D gene: TRBD1
V gene: TRBV4-1
CDR3 protein: CASSQVPLFDRANTIYF

J gene: TRBJ1-1
CDR3 length: 13
D gene: TRBD1
V gene: TRBV11-2
CDR3 protein: CASSPRTGTEAFF

J gene: TRBJ2-1
CDR3 length: 15
D gene: TRBD2
V gene: TRBV10-3
CDR3 protein: CAISPSGGAGNEQFF

J gene: TRBJ2-1
CDR3 length: 15
D gene: TRBD1
V gene: TRBV15
CDR3 protein: CATSLGQGALDEQFF